The 8 T cell receptor beta chains below all came from one sample that was sequenced in a study of shared clonotypes between healthy human individuals. The method was immunoSEQ multiplex PCR; TCRdb's version includes in-frame clones alone and lacks a portion of them. The repertoire holds roughly 650,000 clones, around 97% seen once, with about 0.057% in the top ten. The specimen was naive CD4+ T cells sorted from blood. Described subset: CD45RA+ positively selected. The receptors were sampled from a woman in her 30s in good health.

The rearrangement links TRBV28 to TRBJ1-1; tentatively, D is TRBD1 (6 bases). The V end lost 2 bases, the J end lost 8 bases, and 9 bases lay between the germline ends. This CDR3 is built from 12 residues. Germline V gene data show CDR1 as MDHEN and CDR2 as SYDVKM. CDR3 coding DNA: TGTGCCAGCAGTTTAGGGGGGCAAGAAGCTTTCTTT. Its translation is CASSLGGQEAFF.

This chain connects TRBV27 to TRBJ1-5, with 7 bases that match TRBD1. Per germline, CDR1 MNHEY and CDR2 SMNVEV (reference sequence). This CDR3 is 15 amino acids long. The J segment lost 4 bases and the V segment lost 0 bases, leaving 3 bases of the junction unmatched. CDR3 amino acids: CASSLSGQLNQPQHF. The CDR3 nucleotides read TGTGCCAGCAGTTTATCGGGACAGCTAAATCAGCCCCAGCATTTT.

The chain couples TRBV4-2 to TRBJ1-3; a possible D gene is TRBD1 (6 bases). V gave up 0 bases and J gave up 3 bases, with 24 bases separating them. Germline V gene lookup returns CDR1 LGHNA and CDR2 YNFKEQ. The CDR3 length is 20 residues. The CDR3 sequence is CASSQDRDISVKGNGNTIYF. The CDR3 nucleotides are TGTGCCAGCAGCCAAGATAGGGACATTAGTGTTAAAGGGAATGGAAACACCATATATTTT.

The chain couples TRBV15 to TRBJ2-7; tentatively, D is TRBD1 (6 bases). Germline lookup yields CDR1 LNHNV and CDR2 YYDKDF (reference sequence). This CDR3 region has 15 residues. Between the trimmed V and J ends, which lost 1 base and 2 bases, there was a span of 12 bases. In nucleotides, the CDR3 is TGTGCCACCAGCAGAGCATCACAGGGAACCTACGAGCAGTACTTC. Amino acids: CATSRASQGTYEQYF.

The chain combines TRBV11-3 with TRBJ2-5; D unclear. With 4 bases removed from V and 5 bases from J, the gap between germline ends came to 8 bases. The CDR3 length is 12 residues. Germline CDR1 and CDR2: SGHNT and YENEEA. The chain's CDR3 is CASSSLIETQYF. The DNA of the CDR3 is TGTGCCAGCAGCTCGCTGATTGAGACCCAGTACTTC.

This chain joins TRBV5-1 and TRBJ2-3, with D unresolved. Per germline, CDR1 SGHRS and CDR2 YFSETQ. The germline V and J ends were trimmed by 0 bases and 0 bases, with 8 bases remaining between them. CDR3 length equals 15 residues. This CDR3 is CASSLGPESTDTQYF. Here the CDR3 DNA reads TGCGCCAGCAGCTTGGGTCCGGAGAGCACAGATACGCAGTATTTT.

This chain uses TRBV19 with TRBJ1-1, with D unresolved. CDR1 LNHDA and CDR2 SQIVND come from the germline V gene (reference sequence). V lost 6 bases, J lost 0 bases, and 14 bases lay in between. The CDR3 spans 15 residues. CDR3: CASRTSGRMNTEAFF. CDR3 coding DNA: TGTGCCAGTAGAACCTCTGGACGGATGAACACTGAAGCTTTCTTT.

The V call is TRBV7-7, the J call TRBJ2-1; D remains ambiguous. CDR1 and CDR2 (germline): SSHAT, FNYEAQ (reference sequence). V gave up 3 bases and J gave up 9 bases, with 12 bases separating them. CDR3 length: 13 residues. CDR3 in amino acids: CASSLVVLGEQFF. As DNA, the CDR3 is TGTGCCAGCAGCTTGGTGGTGTTAGGTGAGCAGTTCTTC.